The T cell receptor (beta chain) under discussion was sequenced for a study of response to subunit inactivated influenza vaccine. This clonotype has ten or more counts. The germline V gene has CDR1 SGHRS and CDR2 YFSETQ. J gave up 5 bases and V 5 bases, and 4 bases lay outside the gene matches. CDR3 size: 13 residues. TCRdb fed the RT-PCR reads into MiXCR, producing one record per CDR3 protein. The table lists 150,000 to 200,000 distinct CDR3 sequences, around 9.9% of them singletons. This receptor was identified in a middle-aged man who received an inactivated influenza vaccine. V usage is TRBV5-1 and J usage is TRBJ2-7, with 10 bases fitting TRBD1. The sample in question was non-naive T cells sorted from PBMCs, obtained 45 days after vaccination. The DNA of the CDR3 is TGCGCCAGCAGGGGACAGGGGTTCAACGAGCAGTACTTC. It yields the protein CASRGQGFNEQYF.